This record concerns one TCR beta chain sequence. As originally analysed: From reference gene primer amplification, estimates of nucleated cell counts were derived. Only in-frame clones appear in the TCRdb table, and some are missing; sequencing was by immunoSEQ multiplex PCR. V, J and clone size derive from that table, while D and trimming were established from the DNA sequence. There are some 180,000 clones in the sample; about nine tenths occur only once, and around 20% lies in the top ten. The sample is drawn from a study of blood T cell repertoires in COVID-19. About the research overall: Acute and convalescent COVID-19 specimens originated in the United States, Italy and Spain. The cDNA or gDNA used as material had been derived from T cells, B-cell-depleted T cells, or PBMCs.

CDR3 length: 15 residues. Trimming took 6 bases from V and 0 from J; bases not matched to a gene: 5. In germline, CDR1 is MNHNY, CDR2 SVGAGI (reference sequence). Sequenced sample: peripheral blood. The rearrangement joins TRBV6-6 to TRBJ1-5, with 7 positions matching TRBD1. The sequence derives from a man between 65 and 85 years old with active or convalescent COVID-19. The CDR3 loop reads CASSKGQDSNQPQHF. CDR3 nucleotide sequence: TGTGCCAGCAGCAAAGGACAGGATAGCAATCAGCCCCAGCATTTT.